The clone carrying this T cell receptor (beta chain) was observed many times. Its antigen remains unknown. The sample comes from a study of T-cell memory formation after mild COVID-19. Across the study: Clusters of TCRs were largely donor specific.

In germline, CDR1 is SGHRS, CDR2 YFSETQ. J was trimmed by 3 bases and V by 0 bases; bases with no gene match: 0. The CDR3 spans 15 residues. Study-wide results and limits: Researchers found some responding clones in pre-infection memory, a sign that cross-reactive memory joined. CM and EM subsets held most contracting CD4+ clones; EMRA held CD8+ ones.

Constant-segment primers served in 5'RACE that generated TCR alpha and TCR beta cDNA libraries bearing sample barcodes and UMIs. TCRdb passed the 5' RACE reads through MiXCR, listing each CDR3 protein once. The sample lists about 320,000 distinct CDR3 sequences, roughly 13% occurring once. The genes are TRBV5-1 and TRBJ2-5; 12 nucleotides match TRBD2. The sequenced sample was PBMCs or a T cell subset sorted from them (not recorded which). This sequence was found in a man aged 18 to 30 who had mild COVID-19 (a few samples of this study predate the infection). Cell type and time point are not known. The CDR3 region is CASSLGTSGKETQYF. The CDR3 DNA reads as TGCGCCAGCAGCTTGGGGACTAGCGGGAAAGAGACCCAGTACTTC.